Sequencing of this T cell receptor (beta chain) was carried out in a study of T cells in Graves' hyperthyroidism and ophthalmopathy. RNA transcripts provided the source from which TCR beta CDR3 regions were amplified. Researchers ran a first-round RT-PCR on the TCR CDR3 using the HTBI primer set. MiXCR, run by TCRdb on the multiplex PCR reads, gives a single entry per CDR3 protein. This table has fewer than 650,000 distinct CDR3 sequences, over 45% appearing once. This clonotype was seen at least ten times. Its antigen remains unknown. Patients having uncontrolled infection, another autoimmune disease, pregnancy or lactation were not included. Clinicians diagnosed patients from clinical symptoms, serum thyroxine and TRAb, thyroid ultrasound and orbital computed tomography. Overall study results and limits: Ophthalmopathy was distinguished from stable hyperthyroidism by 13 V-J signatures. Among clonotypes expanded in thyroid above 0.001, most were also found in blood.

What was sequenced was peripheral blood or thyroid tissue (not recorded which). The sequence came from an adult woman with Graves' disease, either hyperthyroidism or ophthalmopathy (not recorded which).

The CDR3 DNA reads as TGTGCCAGTAGTCCGACTCCCATAAGCAATCAGCCCCAGCATTTT. Its translation is CASSPTPISNQPQHF. The V and J genes are TRBV19 and TRBJ1-5; unclear D gene. CDR3 length: 15 residues. V shed 5 bases and J shed 1 base, with 12 bases lying between them. Germline CDR1 LNHDA, CDR2 SQIVND (reference sequence).